A single sample is the source of the 20 T cell receptor beta chains below, sequenced in a study of blood T cell repertoires in COVID-19. Profiling relied on immunoSEQ multiplex PCR, and the TCRdb table lists in-frame clones only, not all of them. The sample lists fewer than 350,000 clones, 87% occurring once. Sequenced: PBMCs or T cells enriched from blood (not recorded which). The receptor set was obtained from a woman in her 40s who had recovered from COVID-19.

The chain couples TRBV28 to TRBJ2-1; 7 bases map to TRBD2. V shed 5 bases and J 14 bases; nucleotides not matched to a gene: 21. CDR1 and CDR2 (germline): MDHEN, SYDVKM. CDR3 size: 16 residues. The CDR3 sequence is CASSPRASGLIIFEFF. Here the CDR3 DNA reads TGTGCCAGCAGTCCCCGGGCTAGCGGCCTCATCATCTTCGAGTTCTTC.

V is TRBV6-5 and J is TRBJ1-4; D remains unclear. This CDR3 is built from 13 residues. V shed 6 bases and J shed 0 bases, with 5 bases lying between them. The V gene's germline CDR1 is MNHEY and CDR2 SVGAGI. The CDR3: CASRLTTNEKLFF. The CDR3 DNA reads as TGTGCCAGCAGGTTAACAACTAATGAAAAACTGTTTTTT.

This sequence joins TRBV19 and TRBJ2-6, with 9 bases identical to TRBD2. This CDR3 spans 22 amino acids. V lost 4 bases, J lost 0 bases, and 19 bases stayed unmatched. Germline CDR1 and CDR2: LNHDA and SQIVND (reference sequence). The CDR3 here is CASSKSGGTSYMGLSGANVLTF. The CDR3 region has the DNA TGTGCCAGTAGTAAGTCTGGCGGGACTAGCTACATGGGTCTCTCTGGGGCCAACGTCCTGACTTTC.

The chain recombines TRBV5-8 with TRBJ2-2; D may be TRBD2 (5 bases). V lost 4 bases and J 7 bases, leaving 17 bases between the germline ends. CDR1 and CDR2 (germline): SGHTS, YDEGEE. The CDR3 runs to 15 residues. The CDR3 bases are TGTGCCAGCAGCCGGAGGCTAGCCCAAGGCGGGGAGCTGTTTTTT. This codes for CASSRRLAQGGELFF.

The rearrangement uses TRBV4-3 and TRBJ1-1; possibly TRBD1 for D (5 bases). This CDR3 is 16 amino acids long. Germline V gene lookup returns CDR1 LGHNA and CDR2 YSLEER. The V end was cut by 1 base, the J end by 0 bases, with 12 bases between. In nucleotides, the CDR3 is TGCGCCAGCAGCCAAGCATGGGGGGGGGTGAACACTGAAGCTTTCTTT. Its protein is CASSQAWGGVNTEAFF.

The rearrangement links TRBV5-5 to TRBJ1-3; the match to TRBD1 covers 7 bases. Germline V gene lookup returns CDR1 SGHKS and CDR2 YYEKEE (reference sequence). V shed 4 bases, J shed 4 bases, and the junction held 11 bases outside the gene matches. The CDR3 is 16 amino acids. CDR3 loop: CASSPGSTGRGNTIYF. In nucleotides, the CDR3 is TGTGCCAGCAGCCCGGGTTCGACAGGGAGGGGAAACACCATATATTTT.

This chain links TRBV9 with TRBJ2-3; D remains unclear. The CDR3 extends over 14 amino acids. V was pared by 2 bases and J by 4 bases, with 11 bases between. Germline CDR1 reads SGDLS; CDR2 reads YYNGEE. For the CDR3, the DNA is TGTGCCAGCAGCGTCGAATTGGGCCCAGATACGCAGTATTTT. Translated, it gives CASSVELGPDTQYF.

This clone was detected only a few times. The same CDR3 also results from other DNA sequences found in this sample. The rearrangement joins TRBV6-2 or TRBV6-3 to TRBJ2-1; maybe TRBD2 (6 bases). The ends were cut back, 3 bases at V and 2 bases at J, with 8 bases in the middle. The CDR3 has 14 residues. CDR1 and CDR2 (germline): MNHEY, SVGEGT. CDR3 coding DNA: TGTGCCAGCAGTTATGGCGGGGCCTACAATGAGCAGTTCTTC. Its protein product is CASSYGGAYNEQFF.

The V gene is TRBV5-1, the J gene TRBJ2-3, with 8 bases aligning to TRBD2. CDR1 and CDR2 (germline): SGHRS, YFSETQ. The CDR3 is 15 amino acids. V was pared by 0 bases and J by 4 bases, with 4 bases of the junction left unmatched. CDR3 DNA sequence: TGCGCCAGCAGCTTGGTGGGGCGGGAGGCAGATACGCAGTATTTT. Its translation is CASSLVGREADTQYF.

The chain combines TRBV15 with TRBJ2-3; tentative D call: TRBD2 (6 bases). CDR3 size: 16 residues. Trimming pared 0 bases from V and 0 bases from J, leaving 10 bases between. Germline values: CDR1 LNHNV, CDR2 YYDKDF (reference sequence). CDR3 DNA: TGTGCCACCAGCAGAGAGGCCGGGACTAGCACAGATACGCAGTATTTT. It codes for CATSREAGTSTDTQYF.

This clone was observed a single time. The chain recombines TRBV4-3 with TRBJ1-3; 7 nucleotides line up with TRBD1. V lost 0 bases to trimming and J lost 0 bases; unmatched junction nucleotides: 11. The V gene's germline CDR1 is LGHNA and CDR2 YSLEER. CDR3 length equals 19 residues. CDR3 sequence reads: CASSQEMTGRQGSGNTIYF. The CDR3 region has the DNA TGCGCCAGCAGCCAAGAAATGACGGGCCGACAGGGCTCTGGAAACACCATATATTTT.

The table lists this clone with a count of one. This chain joins TRBV30 and TRBJ1-2; D may be TRBD1 (5 bases). CDR1 and CDR2 from the germline V gene are GTSNPN and SVGIG (reference sequence). The V end lost 4 bases, the J end lost 2 bases, and 17 bases lay between the germline ends. The CDR3 loop spans 15 amino acids. The CDR3 nucleotides read TGTGCCTGGACGGGGGGAGTACAGGAAAACTATGGCTACACCTTC. Residues: CAWTGGVQENYGYTF.

The chain links TRBV7-2 to TRBJ2-1; TRBD2 might be the D (7 bases). V was cut by 0 bases and J by 5 bases, with 14 bases left in between. CDR1 is SGHTA, CDR2 FQGNSA, per germline. The CDR3 has 16 amino acids. CDR3 nucleotides: TGTGCCAGCAGCTTAGCAGGGGGGAGGGGGAACAATGAGCAGTTCTTC. Its protein product is CASSLAGGRGNNEQFF. The whole variable domain, remainder taken from reference TRBV7-2 and TRBJ2-1, is GAGVSQSPSNKVTEKGKDVELRCDPISGHTALYWYRQSLGQGLEFLIYFQGNSAPDKSGLPSDRFSAERTGGSVSTLTIQRTQQEDSAVYLCASSLAGGRGNNEQFFGPGTRLTVL.

This sequence joins TRBV3-1 (or the pseudogene TRBV3-2) and TRBJ1-2; D remains unclear. Trimming took off 0 bases at V and 10 bases at J, with 9 bases between the two ends. Germline CDR1 and CDR2: LGHDT and YNNKEL (reference sequence). The CDR3 spans 12 residues. The CDR3 sequence is CASSQESGIYTF. CDR3 sequence (DNA): TGTGCCAGCAGCCAAGAATCGGGGATCTACACCTTC.

The rearrangement links TRBV7-8 to TRBJ1-5; no reliable D call. Per the germline V gene, CDR1 is SGHVS and CDR2 is FQNEAQ. The germline V and J ends were trimmed by 5 bases and 6 bases, with 11 bases remaining between them. The CDR3 has 13 amino acids. The CDR3 DNA reads as TGTGCCAGCAGCCATGGTCGGGGTCAGCCCCAGCATTTT. It is translated as CASSHGRGQPQHF.

The table lists this clone with a few counts. The chain carries TRBV5-8 and TRBJ1-4; TRBD1 matches 8 bases. The V and J ends lost 0 bases and 0 bases, in that order; junction bases with no gene match: 4. This CDR3 comprises 17 residues. Germline V gives CDR1 SGHTS, CDR2 YDEGEE. CDR3 DNA: TGTGCCAGCAGCTTGGTAGGACAGGGTGCAACTAATGAAAAACTGTTTTTT. Its protein is CASSLVGQGATNEKLFF.

The CDR3 sequence: CASSELRGQGADTQYF. CDR3 nucleotides: TGTGCCAGCAGTGAATTAAGGGGACAGGGGGCGGATACGCAGTATTTT. The V and J genes are TRBV6-1 and TRBJ2-3; 12 nucleotides agree with TRBD1. With V trimmed by 2 bases and J by 6 bases, 6 bases remained unmatched. Per germline, CDR1 MNHNS and CDR2 SASEGT. The CDR3 totals 16 residues.

In this sample, this clone turned up a few times. The chain uses TRBV2 and TRBJ1-5; TRBD1 is a possible D gene (6 bases). The CDR3 consists of 13 residues. CDR1 is SNHLY and CDR2 is FYNNEI in the germline V gene. The V and J ends lost 7 bases and 3 bases respectively, with 10 bases between them. The CDR3 bases are TGTGCCAGCACTTGGACAGTCAATCAGCCCCAGCATTTT. This gives the protein CASTWTVNQPQHF. The entire variable domain, with the rest obtained from reference TRBV2 and TRBJ1-5, is as follows: EPEVTQTPSHQVTQMGQEVILRCVPISNHLYFYWYRQILGQKVEFLVSFYNNEISEKSEIFDDQFSVERPDGSNFTLKIRSTKLEDSAMYFCASTWTVNQPQHFGDGTRLSIL.

The V gene is TRBV19, the J gene TRBJ2-1; TRBD2 might be the D (9 bases). Germline assignment: CDR1 LNHDA and CDR2 SQIVND (reference sequence). The CDR3 covers 16 residues. Trimming took off 6 bases at V and 3 bases at J, with 18 bases between the two ends. CDR3 sequence: CASRREGQAHYNEQFF. The CDR3 coding sequence is TGTGCCAGTAGGCGGGAGGGACAGGCTCACTACAATGAGCAGTTCTTC.

The chain joins TRBV7-2 to TRBJ2-1; 8 bases line up with TRBD1. V shed 11 bases, J shed 6 bases, and the junction held 6 bases outside the gene matches. The germline gives CDR1 SGHTA, CDR2 FQGNSA. There are 12 residues in the CDR3. The CDR3 spells CAAGRGLNEQFF. The CDR3, as DNA: TGTGCCGCGGGCAGGGGGCTCAATGAGCAGTTCTTC.